This T cell receptor beta chain was recovered during a study of response to subunit inactivated influenza vaccine. Germline assignment: CDR1 MDHEN and CDR2 SYDVKM. The CDR3 consists of 13 residues. V was cut by 2 bases and J by 3 bases, with 7 bases left in between. This clonotype was found a few times. The antigen is unknown. Using its own MiXCR run on the RT-PCR reads, TCRdb lists one record per CDR3 protein. This table holds about 780,000 distinct CDR3 sequences, approximately 17% found once. Findings and caveats of the study: Authors suggested few new T cells are recruited by each seasonal influenza vaccination.

Specimen: PBMCs from blood, collected less than 6 days after vaccination. The sequence derives from a middle-aged man who received an inactivated influenza vaccine. V gene TRBV28 combines with J gene TRBJ2-5; no clear D gene. Written as DNA, the CDR3 is TGTGCCAGCAGTTTAACGACTGAAGAGACCCAGTACTTC. Its translation: CASSLTTEETQYF.